This TCR beta chain was obtained from a study of CD8+ T cells in alopecia areata. Study context: Oral tofacitinib, 5 to 10 mg twice daily, was given in an open-label trial.

Per germline, CDR1 LNHDA and CDR2 SQIVND (reference sequence). This CDR3 is 15 amino acids long. V shed 5 bases and J 3 bases; nucleotides not matched to a gene: 7. Peripheral blood, together with lesional scalp punch biopsies, was collected from alopecia areata patients. Sequencing relied on a cDNA template that was reverse transcribed from extracted RNA. The data were produced by immunoSEQ multiplex PCR, yet TCRdb's version contains in-frame clones alone and is incomplete. The sample lists 150,000 or so clones, over 80% occurring once. Overall study results and limits: Clonality was higher in lesional than normal scalp, especially in alopecia totalis/universalis.

This clone was observed a handful of times. The antigen remains unidentified. This chain joins TRBV19 and TRBJ1-5, with 7 bases matching TRBD1. The origin of this receptor is a human donor with alopecia areata. The sequencing used CD8+ T cells sorted from blood, collected at week 0. This CDR3 reads CASSFETGNNQPQHF. CDR3 sequence (DNA): TGTGCCAGTAGTTTCGAGACAGGGAACAATCAGCCCCAGCATTTT.